The next 13 T cell receptor beta chains were all read from a single sample in a study of blood T cell repertoires in COVID-19. TCRdb's copy holds only in-frame clones and misses some; the assay was immunoSEQ multiplex PCR. The sample includes roughly 300,000 clones, approximately 84% of them seen just once. The sequencing sample was made of peripheral blood. The origin of the receptors is a human donor with COVID-19, enrolled during active disease. The donor label of this sample is uncertain.

The rearrangement links TRBV19 to TRBJ1-2, with TRBD1 matching over 8 bases. The CDR3 runs to 15 residues. The V and J ends lost 7 bases and 3 bases, in that order; junction bases with no gene match: 10. Germline-derived CDR1 and CDR2 are LNHDA and SQIVND (reference sequence). CDR3 DNA: TGTGCCAGTACCTATGGACAGGGTTCTTACTATGGCTACACCTTC. Translation gives CASTYGQGSYYGYTF.

The V and J genes are TRBV29-1 and TRBJ2-1; TRBD1 matches 7 bases. The V gene end was trimmed by 7 bases and the J gene end by 7 bases; junction bases not matched to a gene: 16. This CDR3 spans 15 amino acids. The germline gives CDR1 SQVTM, CDR2 ANQGSEA. Here the CDR3 reads CSARGGGLTWNEQFF. Written as DNA, the CDR3 is TGCAGCGCCCGAGGGGGCGGCCTAACTTGGAATGAGCAGTTCTTC.

This clone has a handful of counts. The chain uses TRBV2 and TRBJ1-2; 7 bases map to TRBD1. Per germline, CDR1 SNHLY and CDR2 FYNNEI. Trimming removed 3 bases from V and 4 bases from J; junction bases left unmatched: 8. The CDR3 has 15 residues. CDR3 sequence: CASSEDRREPYGYTF. The CDR3 bases are TGTGCCAGCAGTGAGGACAGGCGGGAACCCTATGGCTACACCTTC.

The chain links TRBV19 to TRBJ2-6; no clear D. Germline values: CDR1 LNHDA, CDR2 SQIVND (reference sequence). V was clipped by 9 bases and J by 3 bases, with 12 bases between them. The CDR3 contains 14 residues. CDR3 residues: CASTGLGGANVLTF. In DNA, the CDR3 is TGTGCCAGCACCGGGTTGGGTGGGGCCAACGTCCTGACTTTC.

The chain couples TRBV30 to TRBJ1-5; D uncertain. The germline V and J ends were trimmed by 4 bases and 7 bases, with 11 bases remaining between them. Germline values: CDR1 GTSNPN, CDR2 SVGIG (reference sequence). The CDR3 contains 12 residues. The CDR3 DNA reads TGTGCCTGGACCTCGGCGGGGCAGCCCCAGCATTTT. Protein sequence: CAWTSAGQPQHF. The variable domain in full, completed from reference TRBV30 and TRBJ1-5, reads SQTIHQWPATLVQPVGSPLSLECTVEGTSNPNLYWYRQAAGRGLQLLFYSVGIGQISSEVPQNLSASRPQDRQFILSSKKLLLSDSGFYLCAWTSAGQPQHFGDGTRLSIL.

The chain couples TRBV5-1 to TRBJ2-3; TRBD1 aligns across 9 bases. V was clipped by 3 bases and J by 3 bases; unmatched bases: 8. CDR3 length equals 16 residues. CDR1 and CDR2 from the germline V gene are SGHRS and YFSETQ. The CDR3 DNA sequence: TGCGCCAGCAGCTGGACAGGGGTGGTGGGTACAGATACGCAGTATTTT. As protein: CASSWTGVVGTDTQYF.

This sequence joins TRBV5-4 and TRBJ2-1, with D tentatively TRBD2 (7 bases). Looked up from germline, CDR1 is SGHNT and CDR2 is YYREEE (reference sequence). The CDR3 extends over 16 amino acids. V lost 4 bases and J 4 bases, leaving 18 bases between the germline ends. The chain's CDR3 is CASSPGGAKGYNEQFF. For the CDR3, the DNA is TGTGCCAGCAGCCCTGGGGGGGCTAAGGGGTACAATGAGCAGTTCTTC.

The J gene is TRBJ1-5, the V gene TRBV27, with TRBD1 matching 7 bases. V gave up 4 bases and J gave up 7 bases; unmatched junction bases: 10. This CDR3 contains 15 residues. The germline V gene has CDR1 MNHEY and CDR2 SMNVEV (reference sequence). The CDR3 loop is CASSSQGREWQPQHF. The CDR3 DNA follows: TGTGCCAGCAGTTCACAGGGGCGGGAATGGCAGCCCCAGCATTTT.

The CDR3 sequence: CASSLGQFGQPQHF. The CDR3 DNA reads as TGTGCCAGCAGTTTGGGACAGTTTGGTCAGCCCCAGCATTTT. The chain combines TRBV6-2 or TRBV6-3 with TRBJ1-5, with TRBD1 matching 7 bases. The germline gives CDR1 MNHEY, CDR2 SVGEGT. There are 14 residues in the CDR3. Losses at the gene ends were 4 bases for V and 6 bases for J; bases not matched to a gene: 6.

The chain carries TRBV7-3 and TRBJ2-1; possibly TRBD2 for D (5 bases). The CDR3 sequence is 17 residues long. CDR1 SGHTA and CDR2 FQGTGA come from the germline V gene. Trimming removed 5 bases at V and 6 bases at J, with 23 bases between. CDR3 nucleotide sequence: TGTGCCAGCAGCCTCCACTCTCTAACCAGCGGCCCCAATGAGCAGTTCTTC. As protein: CASSLHSLTSGPNEQFF.

The chain links TRBV19 to TRBJ2-7; D may be TRBD1 (6 bases). CDR1 LNHDA and CDR2 SQIVND come from the germline V gene (reference sequence). This CDR3 has 13 amino acids. V was shortened by 6 bases and J by 7 bases, with 16 bases between the two germline ends. The CDR3: CASSQQGLGEQYF. The CDR3 DNA reads TGTGCCAGTAGCCAACAGGGTCTGGGGGAGCAGTACTTC.

The chain recombines TRBV6-4 with TRBJ2-1, with 11 nucleotides matching TRBD2. Germline lookup yields CDR1 MRHNA and CDR2 SNTAGT. This CDR3 contains 14 residues. Trimming removed 4 bases from V and 9 bases from J; junction bases left unmatched: 5. CDR3 in DNA: TGTGCCAGCAGTGGGGCTAGCGGGAGGAGTGAGCAGTTCTTC. Its protein product is CASSGASGRSEQFF.

CDR3 sequence reads: CASSISPRDRGLLGSYNEQFF. The CDR3 DNA reads TGTGCCAGTAGTATCTCCCCCCGGGACAGGGGGCTCCTGGGCTCCTACAATGAGCAGTTCTTC. The rearrangement links TRBV19 to TRBJ2-1; the match to TRBD1 covers 12 bases. The CDR3 is made up of 21 amino acids. From germline, CDR1 is LNHDA and CDR2 SQIVND (reference sequence). V was clipped by 3 bases and J by 0 bases; unmatched bases: 15.